This entry lists 9 T cell receptor beta chains sequenced from one sample in a study of T cell repertoires in cytomegalovirus infection. TCRdb analysed the reads with MiXCR anew, one entry per CDR3 protein. The sample lists some 270,000 distinct CDR3 sequences, about a sixth seen once, with around half in the top ten. The specimen sequenced was CD8+ T cells from PBMCs. These receptors were taken from a human donor in good health (CMV status not recorded). Some clones in this sample may be carry-over from other donors' samples.

As to this clonotype: A much larger clone differs from this one at a single base, so this may be a read error. The chain combines TRBV7-6 with TRBJ2-2; D gene ambiguous. There are 14 residues in the CDR3. V shed 2 bases and J shed 1 base, with 5 bases lying between them. Looked up from germline, CDR1 is SGHVS and CDR2 is FNYEAQ. The CDR3 loop reads CASSLSGNTGELFF. The CDR3 DNA follows: TGTGCCAGCAGCTTATCGGGGAACACCGGGGAGCTGTTTTTT. Complete variable domain (other parts from reference TRBV7-6 and TRBJ2-2): GAGVSQSPRYKVTKRGQDVALRCDPISGHVSLYWYRQALGQGPEFLTYFNYEAQQDKSGLPNDRFSAERPEGSISTLTIQRTEQRDSAMYRCASSLSGNTGELFFGEGSRLTVL.

This clonotype was picked up many times. The chain links TRBV12-3 or TRBV12-4 to TRBJ2-7, with D maybe TRBD1 (6 bases). Trimming stripped 4 bases from V and 0 bases from J, with 16 bases between. The CDR3 is made up of 16 amino acids. Here the CDR3 reads CASSSGTGPASYEQYF. As DNA, the CDR3 is TGTGCCAGCAGTTCGGGAACAGGGCCAGCCTCCTACGAGCAGTACTTC.

This clonotype has more than one count but fewer than ten. This rearrangement joins TRBV6-6 to TRBJ2-5; no clear D gene. CDR1 is MNHNY, CDR2 SVGAGI, per germline (reference sequence). CDR3 length: 14 amino acids. V lost 0 bases and J lost 5, with 10 bases in between. CDR3 sequence reads: CASSYSPFGETQYF. The CDR3, as DNA: TGTGCCAGCAGTTACTCGCCCTTCGGGGAGACCCAGTACTTC.

This clonotype was seen only a few times. The chain uses TRBV28 and TRBJ1-5; D ambiguous. V dropped 1 base and J dropped 7 bases, with 14 bases sitting between them. From germline, CDR1 is MDHEN and CDR2 SYDVKM. The CDR3 runs to 15 residues. Written as DNA, the CDR3 is TGTGCCAGCAGTTTATATGTCAGGACTTTACAGCCCCAGCATTTT. Its protein product is CASSLYVRTLQPQHF.

The gene calls are TRBV6-1 and TRBJ2-7; 10 nucleotides match TRBD1. This CDR3 is 15 amino acids long. Germline V gene data show CDR1 as MNHNS and CDR2 as SASEGT. The junction had 9 bases not matched to a gene; V was cut back by 3 bases and J by 7 bases. The CDR3 bases are TGTGCCAGCAGTGAGTCCAGGGACAGGGGAGGGGAGCAGTACTTC. It translates to CASSESRDRGGEQYF.

The chain couples TRBV7-6 to TRBJ2-1, with D possibly being TRBD1 or TRBD2 (5 bases each). CDR1 SGHVS and CDR2 FNYEAQ come from the germline V gene. V lost 1 base and J 9 bases, leaving 7 bases between the germline ends. This CDR3 is built from 12 residues. The CDR3 here is CASSLGDREQFF. Written as DNA, the CDR3 is TGTGCCAGCAGCTTAGGGGACCGTGAGCAGTTCTTC.

The V call is TRBV5-5, the J call TRBJ2-7; D not resolved. Germline lookup yields CDR1 SGHKS and CDR2 YYEKEE (reference sequence). Trimming took 2 bases from V and 1 from J, leaving 7 bases between them. The CDR3 contains 13 residues. The CDR3 nucleotides are TGTGCCAGCAGCTTCAAGGGATCCTACGAGCAGTACTTC. This gives the protein CASSFKGSYEQYF.

There are many counts of this clonotype. The CDR3 region has the DNA TGTGCCAGCAGCTTGGTGCAGGGCTCCTACGAGCAGTACTTC. This codes for CASSLVQGSYEQYF. V gene TRBV7-2 combines with J gene TRBJ2-7, with a possible D match to TRBD1 (5 bases). This CDR3 is 14 amino acids long. Trimming stripped 3 bases from V and 0 bases from J, with 9 bases between. Germline CDR1 is SGHTA and CDR2 is FQGNSA.

By proportion, this clonotype is medium-sized (0.01 to 0.1%). This chain joins TRBV29-1 and TRBJ2-1; the match to TRBD1 covers 10 bases. J was trimmed by 7 bases and V by 6 bases; bases with no gene match: 9. This CDR3 is 14 amino acids long. Germline CDR1 is SQVTM and CDR2 is ANQGSEA. The CDR3 nucleotides read TGCAGCGTCCTCGGACAGGGGGTCTCTAATGAGCAGTTCTTC. It is translated as CSVLGQGVSNEQFF.